These 9 T cell receptor beta chains originate from one sample sequenced in a study of OX40 agonist ivuxolimab in advanced cancers. Generated by immunoSEQ multiplex PCR, the TCRdb table keeps only in-frame clones and is missing some. The sample includes around 91,000 clones, roughly 89% seen only once; the top ten take roughly 0.2%. Sample: CD4+ or CD8+ T cells sorted from blood, taken in a trial of the OX40 agonist ivuxolimab. These receptors were collected from an adult with an advanced solid tumor such as melanoma, head and neck, liver or kidney cancer.

This clone occurred a few times. The chain carries TRBV5-8 and TRBJ1-4; D ambiguous. The V end was cut by 1 base, the J end by 7 bases, with 11 bases between. CDR1 is SGHTS, CDR2 YDEGEE, per germline. CDR3 size: 14 residues. CDR3 residues: CASSLWARGEKLFF. The CDR3 DNA follows: TGTGCCAGCAGCTTGTGGGCCCGGGGTGAAAAACTGTTTTTT.

This chain links TRBV28 with TRBJ2-1; D remains ambiguous. The germline V gene has CDR1 MDHEN and CDR2 SYDVKM. The V end was cut by 8 bases, the J end by 10 bases, with 15 bases between. CDR3 size: 12 residues. The CDR3 DNA reads as TGTGCCAGCGGGCGATTAGGGCGAGAGCAGTTCTTC. Its translation: CASGRLGREQFF.

This sequence joins TRBV28 and TRBJ1-5; a weak D match, TRBD1 (5 bases). This CDR3 is 16 amino acids long. The germline V gene encodes CDR1 MDHEN and CDR2 SYDVKM. Trimming left V 3 bases short and J 7 bases short, with 19 bases between. CDR3 protein: CASSLDRGRFGQPQHF. The DNA of the CDR3 is TGTGCCAGCAGTTTGGATAGGGGTAGGTTTGGGCAGCCCCAGCATTTT.

The chain employs TRBV5-1 and TRBJ1-5; TRBD1 agrees at 7 bases. V shed 4 bases, J shed 4 bases, and the junction held 8 bases outside the gene matches. The CDR3 loop spans 15 amino acids. Germline V gene data show CDR1 as SGHRS and CDR2 as YFSETQ. CDR3 bases: TGCGCCAGCAGCCTTACAGGGGAACCTAATCAGCCCCAGCATTTT. As protein: CASSLTGEPNQPQHF.

Only a few counts were recorded for this clone. The rearrangement uses TRBV11-2 and TRBJ1-1; D gene ambiguous. The germline V and J ends were trimmed by 1 base and 0 bases, with 15 bases remaining between them. CDR1 is SGHAT and CDR2 is FQNNGV in the germline V gene. CDR3 length: 17 amino acids. CDR3 residues: CASSLAWQPAMNTEAFF. The CDR3 DNA follows: TGTGCCAGCAGCTTAGCATGGCAGCCAGCCATGAACACTGAAGCTTTCTTT.

The genes are TRBV5-1 and TRBJ2-3, with no clear D. The CDR3 length is 14 residues. Germline CDR1 reads SGHRS; CDR2 reads YFSETQ. Deletions cut 5 bases from V and 3 bases from J, with 13 bases between. This CDR3 reads CASSHGRSTDTQYF. The DNA for the CDR3 is TGCGCCAGCAGTCACGGGCGGAGTACAGATACGCAGTATTTT.

This CDR3 reads CASEPTFRLNTEAFF. The CDR3 DNA reads as TGTGCCAGCGAACCAACGTTTAGACTGAACACTGAAGCTTTCTTT. This chain joins TRBV28 and TRBJ1-1, with D hard to call. Per germline, CDR1 MDHEN and CDR2 SYDVKM. This CDR3 comprises 15 residues. Trimming cost V 8 bases and J 0 bases, with 16 bases left between them.

The J gene is TRBJ2-7, the V gene TRBV5-1, with D perhaps matching TRBD1 (6 bases). The germline gives CDR1 SGHRS, CDR2 YFSETQ. The CDR3 contains 14 residues. V was clipped by 0 bases and J by 2 bases, with 9 bases between them. The CDR3 nucleotides are TGCGCCAGCAGCTTGGGGACAGTAGCCTACGAGCAGTACTTC. Protein: CASSLGTVAYEQYF.

V usage is TRBV5-4 and J usage is TRBJ1-1; TRBD1 is a possible D gene (6 bases). V shed 0 bases and J shed 4 bases, with 16 bases lying between them. Looked up from germline, CDR1 is SGHNT and CDR2 is YYREEE (reference sequence). The CDR3 loop spans 16 amino acids. In DNA, the CDR3 is TGTGCCAGCAGCTTGGATCCGACCTCGGGGGCCACTGAAGCTTTCTTT. Its translation is CASSLDPTSGATEAFF.